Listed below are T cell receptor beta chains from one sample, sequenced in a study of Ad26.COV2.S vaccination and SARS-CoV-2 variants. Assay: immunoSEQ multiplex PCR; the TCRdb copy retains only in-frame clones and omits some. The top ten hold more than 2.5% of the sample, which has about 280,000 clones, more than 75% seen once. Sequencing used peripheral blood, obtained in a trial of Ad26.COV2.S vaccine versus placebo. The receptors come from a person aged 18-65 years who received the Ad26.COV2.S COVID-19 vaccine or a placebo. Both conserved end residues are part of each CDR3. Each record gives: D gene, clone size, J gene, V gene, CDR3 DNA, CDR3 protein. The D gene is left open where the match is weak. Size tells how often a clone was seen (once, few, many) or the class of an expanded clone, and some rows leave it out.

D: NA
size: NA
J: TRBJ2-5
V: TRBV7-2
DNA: TGTGCCAGCAGCTTATCGTGGAATCAAGAGACCCAGTACTTC
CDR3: CASSLSWNQETQYF

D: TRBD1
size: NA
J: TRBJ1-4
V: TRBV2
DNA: TGTGCCAGCAGTCCAGACCAGGGGGCGAGGGAAAAACTGTTTTTT
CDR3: CASSPDQGAREKLFF

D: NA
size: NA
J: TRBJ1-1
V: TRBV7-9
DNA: TGTGCCAGCAGCTTAGAACCCGGCACTGAAGCTTTCTTT
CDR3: CASSLEPGTEAFF

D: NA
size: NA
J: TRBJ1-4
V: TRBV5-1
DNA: TGCGCCAGCAGCTTGGAGAGCTTTAATGAAAAACTGTTTTTT
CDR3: CASSLESFNEKLFF

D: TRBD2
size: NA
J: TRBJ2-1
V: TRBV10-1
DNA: TGCGCCAGCAGGCCTGGACTAGCTCCTGGGGATGAGCAGTTCTTC
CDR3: CASRPGLAPGDEQFF

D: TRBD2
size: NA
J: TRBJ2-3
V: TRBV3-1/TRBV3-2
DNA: TGTGCCAGCAGCCGCCATAGCGGGAGGGAAGATACGCAGTATTTT
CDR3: CASSRHSGREDTQYF

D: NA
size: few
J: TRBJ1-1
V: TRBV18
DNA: TGTGCCAGCTCACCACAGGATCTCTCTGATTTGGGCACTGAAGCTTTCTTT
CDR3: CASSPQDLSDLGTEAFF

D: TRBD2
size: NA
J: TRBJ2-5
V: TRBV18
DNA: TGTGCCAGCTCAACAAGGACTAGACAGAAAGAGACCCAGTACTTC
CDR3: CASSTRTRQKETQYF

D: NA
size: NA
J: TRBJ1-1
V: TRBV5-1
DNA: TGCGCCAGCAGCGCACCAGAAGGGTTCACTGAAGCTTTCTTT
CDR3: CASSAPEGFTEAFF

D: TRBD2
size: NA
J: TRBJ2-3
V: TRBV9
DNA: TGTGCCAGCAGCGCGACTAGCGGGAAAAGCACAGATACGCAGTATTTT
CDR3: CASSATSGKSTDTQYF

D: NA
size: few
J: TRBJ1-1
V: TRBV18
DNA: TGTGCCAGCTCCGGGGAGGGGGTCACTGAAGCTTTCTTT
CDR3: CASSGEGVTEAFF

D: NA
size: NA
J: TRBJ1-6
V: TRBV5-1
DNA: TGCGCCAGCAGCTTGAGAACAGAGTATAATTCACCCCTCCACTTT
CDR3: CASSLRTEYNSPLHF

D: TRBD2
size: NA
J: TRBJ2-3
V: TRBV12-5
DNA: TGTGCTAGTGGCGGCGGGGGGGACGGCACAGATACGCAGTATTTT
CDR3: CASGGGGDGTDTQYF

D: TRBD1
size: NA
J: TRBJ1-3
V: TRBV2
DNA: TGTGCCAGCAGTTTGGATGGGACAGGAAGTGGAAACACCATATATTTT
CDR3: CASSLDGTGSGNTIYF

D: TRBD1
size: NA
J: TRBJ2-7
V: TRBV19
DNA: TGTGCCAGTACCCAGACAGGGGGCGACGACGAGCAGTACTTC
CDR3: CASTQTGGDDEQYF

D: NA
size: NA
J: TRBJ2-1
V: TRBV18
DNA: TGTGCCAGCTCACCAGACAGCCAATCTTACAATGAGCAGTTCTTC
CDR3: CASSPDSQSYNEQFF

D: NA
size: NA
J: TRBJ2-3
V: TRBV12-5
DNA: TGTGCTAGTGGCCCGACAGTCGATACGCAGTATTTT
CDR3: CASGPTVDTQYF

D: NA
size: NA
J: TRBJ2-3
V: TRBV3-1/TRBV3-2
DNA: TGTGCCAGCAGCCTCATAGTAGGATTGGGTGAGACAGATACGCAGTATTTT
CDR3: CASSLIVGLGETDTQYF

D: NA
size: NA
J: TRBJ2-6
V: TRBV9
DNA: TGTGCCAGCTCGTACAGAAGCTCTGGGGCCAACGTCCTGACTTTC
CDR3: CASSYRSSGANVLTF

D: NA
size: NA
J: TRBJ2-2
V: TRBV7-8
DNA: TGTGCCAGCGGAGGTTTTGGGCAAGGCCCAGGGGAGCTGTTTTTT
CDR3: CASGGFGQGPGELFF